This T cell receptor beta chain was found in a study of CD8 T cells in ankylosing spondylitis. Points on this clonotype: What it recognizes is unknown.

Each TCR beta library was made by quantitative 5'-RACE that incorporated molecular barcodes. Using its own MiXCR run on the 5' RACE reads, TCRdb lists one record per CDR3 protein. The sample consists of 200,000 to 250,000 distinct CDR3 sequences, about 30% of them appearing once. The CDR3 contains 16 residues. V lost 7 bases and J lost 0; bases outside the gene matches: 11. Germline V gene sequence: CDR1 MNHEY, CDR2 SVGEGT. Study results and limitations: The clones that were linked to disease were reported to be significantly enriched in matched synovial fluid samples from ankylosing spondylitis patients. Clones linked to the disease showed a CD8+ phenotype. They occurred at relatively low frequencies in peripheral blood. Ankylosing spondylitis blood appeared to carry a characteristic TCR beta motif of several highly homologous variants.

The source of this sequence is a male donor with ankylosing spondylitis or in good health (not recorded which). Input material: blood, either unsorted or a sorted T cell fraction (not recorded which). This chain connects TRBV6-2 or TRBV6-3 to TRBJ2-7, with 8 bases aligning to TRBD2. The CDR3 spells CASTAGGTISSYEQYF. In DNA, the CDR3 is TGTGCCAGCACGGCGGGGGGTACAATCAGCTCCTACGAGCAGTACTTC.